These 19 T cell receptor beta chains were all obtained from the same sample, sequenced in a study of T-cell reconstitution after alpha-beta-depleted transplantation in children. Molecular barcoding with unique molecular identifiers was used for the TCRbeta library. TCRdb itself ran the PCR reads through MiXCR, one entry per CDR3 protein. The data hold hundreds of thousands of distinct CDR3 sequences, with 15% to 20% observed a single time. The source material was PBMCs, mostly from graft donor cells, sampled 360 days after TCRalphabeta/CD19-depleted stem cell transplant. The receptors here all came from a male patient under 10 years old who had a stem cell transplant for acute lymphoblastic leukemia, so the T cells may come from the graft donor.

Here the CDR3 DNA reads TGTGCCAGCAGTTTGGGGACAGGGCAAGAGCAGTTCTTC. The encoded protein is CASSLGTGQEQFF. V is TRBV28 and J is TRBJ2-1; TRBD1 matches 9 bases. V shed 3 bases, J shed 10 bases, and the junction held 4 bases outside the gene matches. In germline, CDR1 is MDHEN, CDR2 SYDVKM. This CDR3 has 13 residues.

This clonotype has only a few counts. The chain is built from TRBV29-1 and TRBJ2-3; D is undetermined. Germline V gene sequence: CDR1 SQVTM, CDR2 ANQGSEA. CDR3 length: 11 residues. Trimming removed 0 bases at V and 8 bases at J, with 6 bases between. The CDR3, as DNA: TGCAGCGTTGAAGATAAGGGTACGCAGTATTTT. Encoded protein: CSVEDKGTQYF.

J is TRBJ2-3 and V is TRBV15, with 7 positions matching TRBD2. V lost 1 base to trimming and J lost 7 bases; unmatched junction nucleotides: 11. This CDR3 spans 16 amino acids. Germline values: CDR1 LNHNV, CDR2 YYDKDF (reference sequence). DNA for the CDR3: TGTGCCACCAGCAGAGCCCTCCTCCCCGGGGGGAATACGCAGTATTTT. The encoded protein is CATSRALLPGGNTQYF.

The rearrangement uses TRBV29-1 and TRBJ2-7, with D perhaps matching TRBD1 (5 bases). The V gene lost 4 bases and the J gene lost 2 bases, with 15 bases spanning the gap. The CDR3 is 14 residues long. Germline V gene data show CDR1 as SQVTM and CDR2 as ANQGSEA. The CDR3 here is CSVVVVGRAYEQYF. The CDR3 nucleotides read TGCAGCGTTGTTGTTGTCGGCAGGGCCTACGAGCAGTACTTC.

The chain is built from TRBV20-1 and TRBJ2-2; D remains unclear. The CDR3 sequence is 13 residues long. In germline, CDR1 is DFQATT, CDR2 SNEGSKA (reference sequence). Trimming removed 6 bases from V and 7 bases from J, with 15 bases in between. For the CDR3, the DNA is TGCAGTGCCTCGCTGGGGTCGGGCGGGGAGCTGTTTTTT. Amino acids: CSASLGSGGELFF.

This clonotype appeared a single time. V is TRBV12-3 or TRBV12-4 and J is TRBJ2-1; no definite D call. With 3 bases removed from V and 7 bases from J, the gap between germline ends came to 7 bases. The CDR3 contains 12 residues. DNA of the CDR3: TGTGCCAGCAGTTTGAGCGTGAATGAGCAGTTCTTC. The encoded protein is CASSLSVNEQFF.

The V and J genes are TRBV5-1 and TRBJ1-1; 9 bases are a match to TRBD1. The germline gives CDR1 SGHRS, CDR2 YFSETQ. Trimming cost V 2 bases and J 6 bases; bases outside gene matches: 8. This CDR3 has 15 amino acids. CDR3 amino acids: CASSFLGWDRAEAFF. The CDR3 DNA follows: TGCGCCAGCAGCTTCCTTGGGTGGGACAGGGCTGAAGCTTTCTTT. Looking up the rest from reference TRBV5-1 and TRBJ1-1 gives the full variable domain: KAGVTQTPRYLIKTRGQQVTLSCSPISGHRSVSWYQQTPGQGLQFLFEYFSETQRNKGNFPGRFSGRQFSNSRSEMNVSTLELGDSALYLCASSFLGWDRAEAFFGQGTRLTVV.

The CDR3 here is CASSQVKGADTQYF. As DNA, the CDR3 is TGCGCCAGCAGCCAAGTGAAGGGCGCAGATACGCAGTATTTT. The chain links TRBV4-1 to TRBJ2-3; D is ambiguous. Germline CDR1 MGHRA, CDR2 YSYEKL. The CDR3 contains 14 residues. V was clipped by 1 base and J by 4 bases, with 9 bases between them.

This clonotype was counted only a few times. The rearrangement uses TRBV7-2 and TRBJ2-1, with TRBD2 matching over 9 bases. The CDR3 has 14 amino acids. V gave up 5 bases and J gave up 7 bases; unmatched junction bases: 6. CDR1 SGHTA and CDR2 FQGNSA come from the germline V gene. The CDR3, as DNA: TGTGCCAGCAGCCTAACTAGCGGGCATAATGAGCAGTTCTTC. Its protein is CASSLTSGHNEQFF.

This clonotype has a count of ten or more. This chain joins TRBV5-1 and TRBJ2-1; TRBD1 matches at 12 bases. The germline V gene has CDR1 SGHRS and CDR2 YFSETQ. The length of the CDR3 is 16 residues. The ends lost 5 bases at V and 6 bases at J; junction bases unmatched: 9. CDR3 amino acids: CASRPTGTGGFNEQFF. CDR3 in DNA: TGCGCCAGCAGACCGACCGGGACAGGGGGCTTCAATGAGCAGTTCTTC. Together with reference TRBV5-1 and TRBJ2-1, the CDR3 gives the full variable domain: KAGVTQTPRYLIKTRGQQVTLSCSPISGHRSVSWYQQTPGQGLQFLFEYFSETQRNKGNFPGRFSGRQFSNSRSEMNVSTLELGDSALYLCASRPTGTGGFNEQFFGPGTRLTVL.

This clonotype was counted between two and nine times. The genes are TRBV19 and TRBJ2-1, with D possibly TRBD2 on 6 matching bases. The CDR3 extends over 15 amino acids. Trimming shortened V by 0 bases and J by 6 bases, and 12 bases separated the two germline ends. Germline V gene lookup returns CDR1 LNHDA and CDR2 SQIVND (reference sequence). The CDR3 region has the DNA TGTGCCAGTAGTATAGAAGGGCTAGCGCCCAATGAGCAGTTCTTC. Its translation is CASSIEGLAPNEQFF.

This clonotype was picked up a small number of times. This chain uses TRBV14 with TRBJ1-2; a weak D match, TRBD1 (6 bases). Germline assignment: CDR1 SGHDN and CDR2 FVKESK. V shed 2 bases and J shed 5 bases, with 15 bases lying between them. The CDR3 is made up of 15 amino acids. CDR3 sequence reads: CASSQRARGTYGYTF. The CDR3 DNA sequence: TGTGCCAGCAGCCAACGAGCGCGGGGGACATATGGCTACACCTTC.

This clonotype has ten or more counts. The V and J genes are TRBV9 and TRBJ2-4, with TRBD2 as a possible D gene (6 bases). The CDR3 length is 15 residues. V gave up 4 bases and J gave up 6 bases, with 17 bases separating them. Looked up from germline, CDR1 is SGDLS and CDR2 is YYNGEE. This CDR3 is CASSTQGGPGNIQYF. In DNA, the CDR3 is TGTGCCAGCAGCACTCAAGGAGGGCCGGGAAACATTCAGTACTTC.

This chain links TRBV27 with TRBJ2-5; D uncertain. Trimming removed 3 bases from V and 4 bases from J, with 9 bases in between. The germline V gene has CDR1 MNHEY and CDR2 SMNVEV (reference sequence). CDR3 length: 13 amino acids. The CDR3 DNA reads as TGTGCCAGCAGTTTCGAGTGGGGAGAGACCCAGTACTTC. Encoded protein: CASSFEWGETQYF.

The rearrangement joins TRBV7-6 to TRBJ2-3; no firm D call. Germline loops: CDR1 SGHVS, CDR2 FNYEAQ. Trimming took off 5 bases at V and 2 bases at J, with 20 bases between the two ends. CDR3 size: 17 residues. CDR3 sequence (DNA): TGTGCCAGCAGCCCTGCCTATTGGAACTCCAACACAGATACGCAGTATTTT. Translated, it gives CASSPAYWNSNTDTQYF.

This clonotype was seen a handful of times. V is TRBV18 and J is TRBJ2-7; D not certain. Germline CDR1 is KGHSH and CDR2 is LQKENI. The V end lost 6 bases, the J end lost 9 bases, and 21 bases lay between the germline ends. This CDR3 is built from 14 residues. CDR3 sequence reads: CASSFIREPRMQYF. DNA of the CDR3: TGTGCCAGCTCCTTCATAAGAGAACCTAGGATGCAGTACTTC.

This clonotype was detected only a few times. The genes are TRBV29-1 and TRBJ2-1, with 12 nucleotides matching TRBD2. Germline V gene sequence: CDR1 SQVTM, CDR2 ANQGSEA. Trimming cost V 4 bases and J 4 bases; bases outside gene matches: 2. The length of the CDR3 is 14 residues. The CDR3 region has the DNA TGCAGCGTTGGGACTAGCGGGATATACAATGAGCAGTTCTTC. Its protein is CSVGTSGIYNEQFF.

V and J are TRBV9 and TRBJ2-3, with 11 bases that match TRBD2. This CDR3 spans 16 amino acids. V lost 3 bases to trimming and J lost 5 bases; unmatched junction nucleotides: 8. The germline V gene has CDR1 SGDLS and CDR2 YYNGEE. CDR3 DNA: TGTGCCAGCAGCGGGTTACTAGCGGGAGTTAGAGATACGCAGTATTTT. Amino acid sequence: CASSGLLAGVRDTQYF.

This clonotype has only a few counts. The chain joins TRBV25-1 to TRBJ1-1; D may be TRBD1 (6 bases). Germline V gene lookup returns CDR1 MGHDK and CDR2 SYGVNS. The CDR3 extends over 11 amino acids. Trimming pared 6 bases from V and 11 bases from J, leaving 13 bases between. CDR3 sequence: CASRSTGRAFF. DNA of the CDR3: TGTGCCAGCAGGTCCACAGGGAGGGCTTTCTTT.